This T cell receptor (beta chain) emerged from a study of beta chain features in type 1 diabetes. Broader study findings: Cells that show high TCR expression could be over-represented by cDNA sequencing. A definitive answer on HLA type influencing TCRB rearrangement was not reached here. Junctions at VDJ sites from type 1 diabetes patients had fewer insertions and more deletions.

A word on this clone: What it binds is not known.

The CDR3 extends over 14 amino acids. CDR1 is SGDLS and CDR2 is YYNGEE in the germline V gene. Trimming cost V 3 bases and J 7 bases; bases outside gene matches: 10. Sorted CD4+ subsets: naive, central memory, regulatory, stem cell-like memory (CD45RO/CCR7/CD25/CD127/CD95/CD27 panel). Isolated RNA was reverse transcribed in full, so expressed TCRB transcripts were sequenced. The method was immunoSEQ multiplex PCR; TCRdb's version includes in-frame clones alone and lacks a portion of them. The profile shows fewer than 900,000 clones, 15% to 20% of them singletons. Material for sequencing was naive CD4+ T cells from blood. The gene calls are TRBV9 and TRBJ2-7, with 7 nucleotides matching TRBD2. This receptor was obtained from a woman between 18 and 30 years old in good health. CDR3 sequence: CASSARPGAGEQYF. Here the CDR3 DNA reads TGTGCCAGCAGCGCCCGGCCCGGAGCGGGAGAGCAGTACTTC.